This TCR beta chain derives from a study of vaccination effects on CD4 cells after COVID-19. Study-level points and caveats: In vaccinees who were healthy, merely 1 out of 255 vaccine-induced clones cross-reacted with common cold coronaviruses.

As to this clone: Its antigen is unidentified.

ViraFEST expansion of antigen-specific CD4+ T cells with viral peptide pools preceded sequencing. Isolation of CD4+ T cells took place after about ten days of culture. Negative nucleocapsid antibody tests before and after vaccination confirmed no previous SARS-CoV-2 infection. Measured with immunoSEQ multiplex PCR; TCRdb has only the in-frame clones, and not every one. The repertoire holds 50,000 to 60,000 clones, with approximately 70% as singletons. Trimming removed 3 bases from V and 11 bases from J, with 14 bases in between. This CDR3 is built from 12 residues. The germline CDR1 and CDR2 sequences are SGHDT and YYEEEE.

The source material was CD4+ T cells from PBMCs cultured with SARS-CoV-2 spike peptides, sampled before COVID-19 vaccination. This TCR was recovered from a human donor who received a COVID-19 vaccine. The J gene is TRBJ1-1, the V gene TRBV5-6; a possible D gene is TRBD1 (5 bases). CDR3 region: CASSWNERGAFF. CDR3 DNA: TGTGCCAGCAGCTGGAACGAGCGGGGCGCTTTCTTT.